This TCR beta chain emerged from a study of T cell responses to AZD1222 COVID-19 vaccine. Overall study context: Researchers grouped second doses given at about 4 or about 12 weeks into one pool.

Study outcomes and limitations: Spike-specific TCR breadth and depth grew following two AZD1222 doses. Clonal diversity may have been underestimated, and the donors were mostly white British, with more females than males.

Trimming cost V 2 bases and J 3 bases, with 1 base left between them. The CDR3 loop spans 12 amino acids. Remarks on this clone: The antigen remains undetermined.

Some clones are missing from TCRdb's copy, which holds only in-frame ones; the method was immunoSEQ multiplex PCR. In the table there are about 97,000 clones, around nine tenths of which are singletons. The material sequenced was peripheral blood, taken on day 0 of AZD1222 vaccination. The TCR sequence derives from an adult in good health. This sequence joins TRBV12-3 or TRBV12-4 and TRBJ2-2; D is ambiguous. As DNA, the CDR3 is TGTGCCAGCAGTTTATACACCGGGGAGCTGTTTTTT. It specifies CASSLYTGELFF.